The present T cell receptor beta chain was sequenced within a study of shared clonotypes between healthy human individuals. Concerning this clone itself: Its antigen is as yet unknown.

Findings and caveats of the study: How much donors shared clonotypes was expected to be affected by sequencing depth. Shared clonotypes across all four donors exceeded non-shared ones in generation probability.

The CDR3 is 13 residues long. Germline assignment: CDR1 SNHLY and CDR2 FYNNEI. Trimming cost V 8 bases and J 1 base; bases outside gene matches: 0. Several immunoSEQ 96-well plates shared each subset's DNA, each plate a replicate. Sequencing used immunoSEQ multiplex PCR; TCRdb keeps in-frame clones, though not all of them. The table includes about 680,000 clones, approximately 90% detected once. CD45RO-negative CD8 cells positively selected for CCR7 made up the naive population, which excluded terminally differentiated effector memory CD45RA+ cells. The V call is TRBV2, the J call TRBJ2-2; 8 bases line up with TRBD1. Specimen: naive CD8+ T cells sorted from blood. The receptor was isolated from a man aged 30-40 years in good health. CDR3 in amino acids: CASGQGNTGELFF. The DNA of the CDR3 is TGTGCCAGCGGACAGGGGAACACCGGGGAGCTGTTTTTT.